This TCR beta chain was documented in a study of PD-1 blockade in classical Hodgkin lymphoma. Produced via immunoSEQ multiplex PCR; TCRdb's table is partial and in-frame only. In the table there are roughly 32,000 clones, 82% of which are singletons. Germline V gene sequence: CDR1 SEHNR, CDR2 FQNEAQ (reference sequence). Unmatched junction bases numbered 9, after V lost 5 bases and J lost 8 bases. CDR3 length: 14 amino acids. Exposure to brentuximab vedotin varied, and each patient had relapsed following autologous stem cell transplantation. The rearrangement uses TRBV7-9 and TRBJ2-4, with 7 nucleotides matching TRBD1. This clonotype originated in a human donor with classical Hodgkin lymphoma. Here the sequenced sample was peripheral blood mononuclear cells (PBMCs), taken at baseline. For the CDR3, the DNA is TGTGCCAGCAGCCCGCGACAGGGTGGTGACATTCAGTACTTC. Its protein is CASSPRQGGDIQYF.